This T cell receptor (beta chain) came from a study of OX40 agonist ivuxolimab in advanced cancers. For the study in its entirety: Ivuxolimab, which targeted the costimulatory receptor OX40 (CD134), was an agonistic, fully human IgG2 monoclonal antibody. Three dose-escalation patients achieved partial responses, one with hepatocellular carcinoma and two with cutaneous melanoma. A male proportion of around 81% and a mean age of about 60 years, ranging from 23 to 79, were recorded for the dose-escalation cohort. Patients were allowed to have had prior anti-PD-1, anti-PD-L1 or anti-CTLA-4 therapy, and around 40% of the dose-escalation patients had previously received checkpoint inhibitors. Among the approximately 50 dose-escalation patients, around 19 had hepatocellular carcinoma, 15 or so melanoma, 9 renal cell carcinoma and 9 head and neck cancer. Intravenous ivuxolimab was administered to patients every 2 weeks at six dose levels: 0.01, 0.1, 0.3, 1.5, 3 and 10 mg/kg. The purpose of peripheral TCRbeta sequencing was to test whether ivuxolimab changed TCR sequence diversity and led to clonal T-cell expansion. The paper reports the monotherapy dose-escalation portion (N of about 47 patients) of the phase I ivuxolimab trial. Overall results and qualifications from the work: After ivuxolimab, expanded clones were on average more numerous among CD8+ T cells than among CD4+ T cells. At doses from 0.1 to 3.0 mg/kg, clonal expansion was seen in both CD4+ and CD8+ blood T cells between baseline and week 6. In partial responders in the 0.1-3.0 mg/kg groups, normalized peripheral clonal expansion was found to be among the lowest, especially among CD8+ T cells. Which antigens the clonally expanded peripheral T cells were specific for was not determined. Low levels of normalized T-cell clonal expansion were also seen in some patients who did not respond.

A note on this clone: What antigen it recognizes has not been identified. No base quality information exists; no much larger clone differs at one position.

Genomic DNA was extracted from sorted cells for sequencing of the TCRbeta CDR3 region. The immunoSEQ Assay was used to sequence the TCRbeta CDR3 regions. TCRdb limited this immuneACCESS table to in-frame rearrangements with V and J called. A share of clones is missing; checked studies link under half to unresolved V genes, and the rest is unexplained. The sample table lists roughly 56,000 clones, 70% to 90% of them with a count of one. 4.7% of the sample rests with the top ten. The CDR3 holds 17 amino acids from the cysteine to the phenylalanine. Only the CDR3 region is kept as DNA, spanning 51 bases read in frame from base 1. Trimming accounts for 5 bases at V and 5 bases at J, while the number of junction bases matched to no gene is 13. Reading the germline V gene (reference sequence) gives CDR1 MNHEY and CDR2 SMNVEV. Patients with a history of autoimmune disease or receiving systemic immunosuppression were excluded from the trial. In every dose cohort, peripheral blood was drawn for TCR sequencing at baseline, cycle 4 day 1, and cycle 7 day 1. The samples were drawn from a first-in-human, open-label, multicenter phase I dose-escalation trial of ivuxolimab. The trial enrolled adults with locally advanced or metastatic head and neck squamous cell, hepatocellular, melanoma or renal cell carcinoma. Before TCR sequencing, CD4+ T cells and CD8+ T cells were sorted from peripheral blood as separate populations.

The sequence was collected from an adult with an advanced solid tumor such as melanoma, head and neck, liver or kidney cancer. Sample: CD4+ or CD8+ T cells sorted from blood, taken in a trial of the OX40 agonist ivuxolimab. The chain is made from TRBV27 and TRBJ2-3; the junction holds 10 bases that match TRBD1. The sequenced DNA: TGTGCCAGCAGTCCGACTCCGGGGACAGGGGAGGAAGATACGCAGTATTTT. Its protein product is CASSPTPGTGEEDTQYF.